The TCR beta chain described here comes from a study of T cell responses to AZD1222 COVID-19 vaccine. Findings and caveats of the study: In the spike-specific TCR repertoire, nearly half reportedly target unmutated variant regions. Rises in breadth and depth of Spike-specific TCRs came after two AZD1222 doses.

J gave up 10 bases and V 5 bases, and 6 bases lay outside the gene matches. This CDR3 region has 15 residues. Germline V CDR1 and CDR2: PRHDT, FYEKMQ (reference sequence). The repertoire was sequenced with immunoSEQ multiplex PCR; TCRdb's copy has only in-frame clones and lacks some. The table includes some 120,000 clones, just over 90% detected once. As regards this clone: Its antigen remains unknown.

Here the sequenced sample was peripheral blood, taken on day 0 of AZD1222 vaccination. This sequence originates from an adult in good health. The rearrangement joins TRBV13 to TRBJ2-1; 15 bases agree with TRBD2. The CDR3 is CASSTGLAGGREQFF. CDR3 nucleotide sequence: TGTGCCAGCAGCACCGGACTAGCGGGAGGGCGGGAGCAGTTCTTC.